Following are 18 T cell receptor beta chains from one sample sequenced in a study of blood T cells in healthy people across ages. PCR was performed a second time for about 7 to 12 cycles using a sample-barcoded 5' primer and a J-beta primer mix. TCRdb called the 5' RACE reads again in MiXCR, with one record for every CDR3 protein. The sample has more than 800,000 distinct CDR3 sequences, 45% seen once. Sequenced input: blood. These receptors all stem from a woman aged 60-70 years in good health.

The J gene is TRBJ2-1, the V gene TRBV3-1; D might be TRBD2 (5 bases). V was clipped by 4 bases and J by 0 bases, with 13 bases between them. The CDR3 is made up of 16 amino acids. Germline CDR1 reads LGHDT; CDR2 reads YNNKEL (reference sequence). The CDR3 protein is CASSPRVGDSYNEQFF. The CDR3, as DNA: TGTGCCAGCAGCCCGCGGGTTGGAGACTCCTACAATGAGCAGTTCTTC.

This clonotype was counted only a few times. The genes are TRBV9 and TRBJ1-2; TRBD1 aligns across 8 bases. The CDR3 contains 15 residues. Per germline, CDR1 SGDLS and CDR2 YYNGEE. V dropped 0 bases and J dropped 5; count of bases not matched to a gene: 6. CDR3 sequence (DNA): TGTGCCAGCAGCGTAGCCCCGGACAGGGAGTATGGCTACACCTTC. It specifies CASSVAPDREYGYTF.

The chain links TRBV15 to TRBJ2-5, with a weak D call TRBD2 (6 bases). With 3 bases removed from V and 2 bases from J, the gap between germline ends came to 10 bases. From germline, CDR1 is LNHNV and CDR2 YYDKDF (reference sequence). The CDR3 extends over 14 amino acids. DNA of the CDR3: TGTGCCACCAGCAGCGGGACTCTTCAAGAGACCCAGTACTTC. Protein product: CATSSGTLQETQYF.

A note on this clonotype: The junction departs from germline at one end; a sequencing error may be responsible. The CDR3 reads CASSVVAGSYKEQFF. CDR3 coding DNA: TGTGCCAGCAGCGTAGTAGCGGGCTCCTACAAGGAGCAGTTCTTC. The chain links TRBV9 to TRBJ2-1; TRBD2 matches 7 bases. Germline V gene sequence: CDR1 SGDLS, CDR2 YYNGEE. The CDR3 runs 15 residues.

The chain links TRBV2 to TRBJ1-6, with a tentative D call TRBD1 (5 bases). V was clipped by 8 bases and J by 6 bases, with 14 bases between them. The CDR3 runs to 14 residues. The V gene's germline CDR1 is SNHLY and CDR2 FYNNEI. CDR3 region: CASAEGSGNSPLHF. CDR3 DNA: TGTGCCAGCGCCGAGGGGAGCGGTAATTCACCCCTCCACTTT.

This clonotype appeared a few times. This chain uses TRBV29-1 with TRBJ1-2; 9 nucleotides match TRBD1. CDR1 and CDR2 (germline): SQVTM, ANQGSEA. The V and J ends lost 6 bases and 6 bases, in that order; junction bases with no gene match: 5. CDR3 length: 12 residues. The CDR3 here is CSVGDRANGYTF. CDR3 DNA sequence: TGCAGCGTGGGGGACAGGGCGAATGGCTACACCTTC.

With regard to this clonotype: One end of the junction is discordant with germline, which a read error may explain. The CDR3 DNA reads as TGTGCCAGCTCATCCTTAGCGGGAGGTACCACAGATTCGCAGTATTTT. It encodes CASSSLAGGTTDSQYF. The chain carries TRBV18 and TRBJ2-3; 10 bases agree with TRBD2. Germline V gene lookup returns CDR1 KGHSH and CDR2 LQKENI. There are 16 residues in the CDR3.

This clonotype was counted between two and nine times. CDR3 sequence reads: CASSPRSFGTGFTEAFF. As DNA, the CDR3 is TGTGCCAGCAGCCCTCGGTCCTTCGGGACAGGGTTCACTGAAGCTTTCTTT. J is TRBJ1-1 and V is TRBV11-2; 9 positions agree with TRBD1. Germline values: CDR1 SGHAT, CDR2 FQNNGV. V trimming: 5 bases; J trimming: 4 bases; junction bases outside the gene matches: 14. The CDR3 totals 17 residues.

On this clonotype itself: A read error may produce the germline difference seen at one junction end. The chain has TRBV20-1 and TRBJ2-1; the match to TRBD1 covers 10 bases. The DNA end is more similar to TRBJ2-7, so the J call may be wrong. The CDR3 covers 18 residues. Germline V lookup: CDR1 DFQATT, CDR2 SNEGSKA (reference sequence). The CDR3 DNA reads as TGCAGTGCCAGAGATCCGGGACAGGGGAGGGCGTCCTACAATGAGCAGTACTTC. Its translation is CSARDPGQGRASYNEQYF.

A word on this clonotype: The junction departs from the called germline gene at one end, perhaps through a read error. This chain links TRBV6-2 or TRBV6-3 with TRBJ2-7; 11 nucleotides align to TRBD2. The closer fit of TRBJ2-5 to the DNA end suggests the J call may be wrong. The length of the CDR3 is 14 residues. The germline CDR1 and CDR2 sequences are MNHEY and SVGEGT. The CDR3 sequence is CTSNVAGGEETQYF. Written as DNA, the CDR3 is TGTACCAGCAACGTAGCGGGAGGGGAGGAGACCCAGTACTTC.

The CDR3 DNA sequence: TGTGCCAGCAGCCTTAAACTAGCGGTTAATGAGCAGTTCTTC. Translation: CASSLKLAVNEQFF. This sequence joins TRBV7-9 and TRBJ2-1, with TRBD2 matching 8 bases. CDR1 and CDR2 from the germline V gene are SEHNR and FQNEAQ (reference sequence). Germline trimming cut 5 bases from V and 7 bases from J; bases unmatched to any gene: 7. The CDR3 has 14 amino acids.

The chain joins TRBV9 to TRBJ2-1; D call uncertain. V lost 3 bases and J lost 5, with 18 bases in between. Germline loops: CDR1 SGDLS, CDR2 YYNGEE. The CDR3 spans 16 residues. In DNA, the CDR3 is TGTGCCAGCAGCGGGGCCCCGGGCTCTTACGACAATGAGCAGTTCTTC. Its protein product is CASSGAPGSYDNEQFF.

The chain employs TRBV7-9 and TRBJ2-7, with 7 bases matching TRBD1. J lost 1 base, V lost 5 bases, and 8 bases had no gene match. CDR1 and CDR2 (germline): SEHNR, FQNEAQ (reference sequence). CDR3 size: 15 residues. The CDR3 nucleotides read TGTGCCAGCAGCCTATACCAGGGACAGTCCTACGAGCAGTACTTC. It yields the protein CASSLYQGQSYEQYF.

This clonotype was counted a few times. The CDR3 nucleotides are TGTGCCAGCAGTTTACTGACAACTGACTCACCCCTCCACTTT. Amino acids: CASSLLTTDSPLHF. This rearrangement joins TRBV27 to TRBJ1-6; D ambiguous. V was trimmed by 2 bases and J by 10 bases, leaving 12 bases between them. The germline V gene has CDR1 MNHEY and CDR2 SMNVEV (reference sequence). The CDR3 has 14 amino acids.

The rearrangement joins TRBV29-1 to TRBJ2-2, with 10 bases identical to TRBD1. CDR1 is SQVTM and CDR2 is ANQGSEA in the germline V gene. CDR3 length: 17 amino acids. The V gene end was trimmed by 7 bases and the J gene end by 6 bases; junction bases not matched to a gene: 17. CDR3 loop: CSALRRQGANRAGELFF. CDR3 bases: TGCAGCGCCCTGCGTAGACAGGGGGCGAATAGGGCCGGGGAGCTGTTTTTT.

The sample holds a few counts of this clonotype. The V and J genes are TRBV20-1 and TRBJ1-2; the match to TRBD1 covers 10 bases. Per germline, CDR1 DFQATT and CDR2 SNEGSKA (reference sequence). The V gene end was trimmed by 6 bases and the J gene end by 4 bases; junction bases not matched to a gene: 14. The CDR3 totals 16 residues. CDR3 amino acids: CSALPTRDRGFYGYTF. The CDR3 coding sequence is TGCAGTGCCCTCCCAACCCGGGACAGGGGTTTCTATGGCTACACCTTC.

V gene TRBV5-1 combines with J gene TRBJ1-2; D not resolved. Trimming took 2 bases from V and 5 from J, leaving 10 bases between them. CDR1 SGHRS and CDR2 YFSETQ come from the germline V gene. The CDR3 covers 13 residues. CDR3 DNA: TGCGCCAGCAGCTTCAACCGGGGTTATGGCTACACCTTC. Translated: CASSFNRGYGYTF.

This clonotype has a count of ten or more. The V gene is TRBV11-2, the J gene TRBJ2-3; 9 bases are a match to TRBD1. Trimming cost V 4 bases and J 4 bases; bases outside gene matches: 9. The germline CDR1 and CDR2 sequences are SGHAT and FQNNGV. The CDR3 spans 16 residues. The DNA of the CDR3 is TGTGCCAGCAGCTCTGCGGGAACAGGGGGCGCAGATACGCAGTATTTT. Translating gives CASSSAGTGGADTQYF.